Below, one T cell receptor (beta chain) is given with its context. TCRbeta library construction was performed incorporating unique molecular identifiers. TCRdb re-called the PCR reads through MiXCR, storing one row per CDR3 protein. Here the sample spans approximately 520,000 distinct CDR3 sequences, around a third being singletons. Germline V gene sequence: CDR1 GTSNPN, CDR2 SVGIG (reference sequence). With 1 base clipped from V and 2 bases from J, the junction kept 8 bases outside the gene matches. The CDR3 has 15 amino acids. This record belongs to a study of T-cell reconstitution after alpha-beta-depleted transplantation in children.

This sample comprised PBMCs from the stem cell graft donor, obtained from the stem cell graft. V is TRBV30 and J is TRBJ2-7, with TRBD2 matching 7 bases. The TCR sequence derives from a human donor who donated a stem cell graft to a child with aplastic anemia. This CDR3 is CAWSGLERDPYEQYF. CDR3 nucleotide sequence: TGTGCCTGGAGTGGGTTAGAGCGGGACCCCTACGAGCAGTACTTC.